This paragraph covers one T cell receptor beta chain sequence. The data derive from a study of blood T cell repertoires in COVID-19. On the study more broadly: T cells, B-cell-depleted T cells, or PBMCs supplied cDNA or gDNA.

Some clones are missing from TCRdb's copy, which holds only in-frame ones; the method was immunoSEQ multiplex PCR. The sample holds 45,000 to 70,000 clones; approximately 78% are singletons and the top ten take 8.2%. J was trimmed by 2 bases and V by 0 bases; bases with no gene match: 9. The CDR3 loop spans 18 amino acids. The germline CDR1 and CDR2 sequences are SGHAT and FQDESV (reference sequence). Sequenced material: peripheral blood. The chain couples TRBV11-1 to TRBJ2-3, with 9 bases identical to TRBD2. This TCR derives from a woman of 80 years or more with acute or convalescent COVID-19. The CDR3 DNA reads as TGTGCCAGCAGCTTAGCATCCACTAGCGGGTCGACCACAGATACGCAGTATTTT. Translation: CASSLASTSGSTTDTQYF.